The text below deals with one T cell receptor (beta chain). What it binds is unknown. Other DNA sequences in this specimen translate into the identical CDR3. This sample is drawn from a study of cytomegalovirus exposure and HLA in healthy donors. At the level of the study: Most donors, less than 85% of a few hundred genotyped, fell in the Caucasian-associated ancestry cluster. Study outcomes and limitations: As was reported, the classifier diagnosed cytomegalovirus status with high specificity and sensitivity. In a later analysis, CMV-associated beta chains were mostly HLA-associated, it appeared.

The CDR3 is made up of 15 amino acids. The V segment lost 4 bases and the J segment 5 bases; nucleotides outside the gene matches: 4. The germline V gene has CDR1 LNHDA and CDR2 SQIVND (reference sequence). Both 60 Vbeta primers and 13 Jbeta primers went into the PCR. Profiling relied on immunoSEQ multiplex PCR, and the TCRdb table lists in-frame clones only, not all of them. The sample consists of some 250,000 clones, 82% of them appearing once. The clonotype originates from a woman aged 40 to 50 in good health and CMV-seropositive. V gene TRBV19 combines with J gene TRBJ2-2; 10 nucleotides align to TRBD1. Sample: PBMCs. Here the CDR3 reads CASSTGQGNTGELFF. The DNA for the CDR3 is TGTGCCAGTAGTACGGGACAGGGGAATACCGGGGAGCTGTTTTTT.